Listed below are T cell receptor beta chains from one sample, sequenced in a study of T-cell memory formation after mild COVID-19. TCRdb reanalysed the 5' RACE reads using MiXCR and keeps one entry per CDR3 protein. The sample includes about 110,000 distinct CDR3 sequences, about 15% of them seen just once. The specimen sequenced was PBMCs or a T cell subset sorted from them (not recorded which). Receptors originate from an adult woman who had mild COVID-19 (a few samples of this study predate the infection). Cell type and time point are not known. Each CDR3 is given with its conserved first and last residue. A D gene is named only where the DNA matches it firmly. Size is stated for part of the rows, as once, few or many counts, or as a class when the clone is expanded.

v_call	clone_size	d_call	j_call	cdr3_length	cdr3_aa	cdr3_nt
TRBV7-3	NA	TRBD2	TRBJ2-5	20	CASSLTNTSYHPTSGETQYF	TGTGCCAGCAGCTTAACGAACACCTCGTACCACCCGACTAGCGGAGAGACCCAGTACTTC
TRBV5-1	few	NA	TRBJ2-1	13	CATGGEPGDEQFF	TGCGCCACCGGAGGGGAACCGGGAGATGAGCAGTTCTTC
TRBV19	NA	TRBD1	TRBJ1-2	14	CASSTEQGPQRDTF	TGTGCCAGTAGTACGGAACAGGGGCCGCAACGTGACACCTTC
TRBV24-1	few	NA	TRBJ1-5	14	CATSDPDSNQPQHF	TGTGCCACCAGTGACCCCGACAGCAATCAGCCCCAGCATTTT
TRBV19	NA	NA	TRBJ2-1	14	CASSGRPGTNEQFF	TGTGCCAGTAGTGGGCGGCCGGGTACGAATGAGCAGTTCTTC
TRBV24-1	NA	NA	TRBJ2-2	16	CATSDWRRANSGELFF	TGTGCCACCAGTGATTGGAGGAGGGCCAACTCCGGGGAGCTGTTTTTT
TRBV7-9	NA	TRBD2	TRBJ2-1	14	CASSLLAGYNEQFF	TGTGCCAGCAGCTTGCTAGCGGGGTATAATGAGCAGTTCTTC
TRBV9	NA	NA	TRBJ2-3	15	CASSVVAAYTDTQYF	TGTGCCAGCAGCGTAGTAGCCGCTTACACAGATACGCAGTATTTT
TRBV9	few	TRBD2	TRBJ2-1	16	CASSPGTSGSHNEQFF	TGTGCCAGCAGCCCAGGGACTAGCGGGAGTCATAATGAGCAGTTCTTC
TRBV12-3/TRBV12-4	NA	NA	TRBJ2-1	14	CASSLYPDSVEQFF	TGTGCCAGCAGTTTATATCCTGACTCGGTAGAGCAGTTCTTC
TRBV11-2	NA	NA	TRBJ2-5	14	CASSPISVAEGWSF	TGTGCCAGCAGCCCGATCTCGGTGGCGGAGGGATGGAGCTTC
TRBV20-1	few	NA	TRBJ2-7	15	CSARDRRYSPYEQYF	TGCAGTGCTAGAGATCGTAGGTACAGCCCCTACGAGCAGTACTTC
TRBV6-2/TRBV6-3	NA	TRBD2	TRBJ2-1	15	CASRSFIAGNNEQFF	TGTGCCAGCCGCTCATTTATAGCGGGCAACAATGAGCAGTTCTTC
TRBV6-5	few	NA	TRBJ1-1	13	CASSYARNTEAFF	TGTGCCAGCAGTTACGCTCGCAACACTGAAGCTTTCTTT
TRBV4-2	few	NA	TRBJ1-1	17	CASSLTWGRAESDEAFF	TGTGCCAGCAGCCTTACCTGGGGCCGGGCGGAGTCGGATGAAGCTTTCTTT
TRBV6-6	NA	NA	TRBJ2-3	17	CASSGHRVPRGTDTQYF	TGTGCCAGCAGTGGTCACAGGGTCCCCCGGGGCACAGATACGCAGTATTTT
TRBV5-6	few	TRBD2	TRBJ2-1	17	CASSLAGTSGVYNEQFF	TGTGCCAGCAGCTTGGCCGGGACTAGCGGGGTCTACAATGAGCAGTTCTTC
TRBV20-1	few	TRBD1	TRBJ2-7	14	CSAETGGSSYEQYF	TGCAGTGCTGAAACAGGGGGGAGCTCCTACGAGCAGTACTTC